This TCR beta chain is from a study of T cell responses to AZD1222 COVID-19 vaccine. Method: immunoSEQ multiplex PCR; TCRdb's copy keeps in-frame clones and lacks some. The data show some 100,000 clones, with 87% seen just once and over 3% held by the top ten. The V end lost 5 bases, the J end lost 2 bases, and 15 bases lay between the germline ends. Germline V CDR1 and CDR2: SEHNR, FQNEAQ (reference sequence). The CDR3 is 15 residues long. Material: peripheral blood, obtained on day 0 of AZD1222 vaccination. This chain connects TRBV7-9 to TRBJ1-2; tentative D call: TRBD1 (5 bases). The source of this sequence is an adult in good health. This CDR3 is CASSLGTHPNYGYTF. The CDR3 region has the DNA TGTGCCAGCAGCCTAGGGACCCACCCCAACTATGGCTACACCTTC.